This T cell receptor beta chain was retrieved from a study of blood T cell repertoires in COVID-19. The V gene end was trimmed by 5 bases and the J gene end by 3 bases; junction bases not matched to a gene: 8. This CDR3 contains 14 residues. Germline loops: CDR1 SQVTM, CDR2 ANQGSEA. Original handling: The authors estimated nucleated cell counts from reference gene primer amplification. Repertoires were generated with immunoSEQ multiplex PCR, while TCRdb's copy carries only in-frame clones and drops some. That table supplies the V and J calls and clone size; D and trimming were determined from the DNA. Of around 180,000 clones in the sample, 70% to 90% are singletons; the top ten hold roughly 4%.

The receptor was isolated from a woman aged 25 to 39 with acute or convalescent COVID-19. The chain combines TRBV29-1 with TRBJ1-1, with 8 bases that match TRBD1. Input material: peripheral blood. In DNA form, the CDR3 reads TGCAGCGTTAGTAGACAGGGGAGGGACACTGAAGCTTTCTTT. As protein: CSVSRQGRDTEAFF.